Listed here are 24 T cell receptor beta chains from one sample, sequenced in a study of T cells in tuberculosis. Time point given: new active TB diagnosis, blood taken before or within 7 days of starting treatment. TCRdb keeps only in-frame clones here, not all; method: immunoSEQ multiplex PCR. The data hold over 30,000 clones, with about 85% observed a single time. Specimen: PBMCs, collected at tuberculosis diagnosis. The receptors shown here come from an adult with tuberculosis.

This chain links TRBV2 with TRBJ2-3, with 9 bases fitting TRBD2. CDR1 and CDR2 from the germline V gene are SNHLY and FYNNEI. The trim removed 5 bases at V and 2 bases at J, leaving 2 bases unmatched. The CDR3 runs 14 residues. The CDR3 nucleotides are TGTGCCAGCAGTTCGGGACTAGCCACAGATACGCAGTATTTT. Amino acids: CASSSGLATDTQYF.

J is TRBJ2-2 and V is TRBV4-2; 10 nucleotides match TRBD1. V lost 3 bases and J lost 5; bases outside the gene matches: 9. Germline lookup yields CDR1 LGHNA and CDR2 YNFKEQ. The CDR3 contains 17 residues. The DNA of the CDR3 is TGTGCCAGCAGCCATCCCGGGACAGGGGAAAAGACCGGGGAGCTGTTTTTT. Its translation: CASSHPGTGEKTGELFF.

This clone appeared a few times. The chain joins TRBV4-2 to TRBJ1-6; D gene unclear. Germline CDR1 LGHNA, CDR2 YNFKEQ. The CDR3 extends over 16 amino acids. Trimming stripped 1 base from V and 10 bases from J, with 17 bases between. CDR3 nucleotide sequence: TGTGCCAGCAGCCAAGGGATCCAGGCCTTACCCTCACCCCTCCACTTT. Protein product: CASSQGIQALPSPLHF.

CDR3 protein: CASSHNRGGTEAFF. CDR3 nucleotides: TGTGCCAGCAGCCATAACAGGGGCGGCACTGAAGCTTTCTTT. The chain is built from TRBV5-4 and TRBJ1-1; 7 positions agree with TRBD1. There are 14 residues in the CDR3. Trimming cost V 4 bases and J 4 bases; bases outside gene matches: 7. Germline V gene lookup returns CDR1 SGHNT and CDR2 YYREEE (reference sequence).

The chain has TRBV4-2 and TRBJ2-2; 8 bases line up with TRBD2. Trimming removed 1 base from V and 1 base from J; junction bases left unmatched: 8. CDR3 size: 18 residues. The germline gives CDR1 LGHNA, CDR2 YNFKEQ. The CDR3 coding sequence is TGTGCCAGCAGCCAAGTAATAATTAGCGGGAAGAACACCGGGGAGCTGTTTTTT. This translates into CASSQVIISGKNTGELFF.

CDR3 DNA sequence: TGTGCCAGCAGTGAAGCGCTGGACAGGGGATTTACCGGGGAGCTGTTTTTT. As protein: CASSEALDRGFTGELFF. This chain links TRBV2 with TRBJ2-2; 9 bases map to TRBD1. V lost 0 bases and J lost 5; bases outside the gene matches: 7. This CDR3 has 17 residues. CDR1 SNHLY and CDR2 FYNNEI come from the germline V gene. Full variable domain (rest looked up from reference TRBV2 and TRBJ2-2): EPEVTQTPSHQVTQMGQEVILRCVPISNHLYFYWYRQILGQKVEFLVSFYNNEISEKSEIFDDQFSVERPDGSNFTLKIRSTKLEDSAMYFCASSEALDRGFTGELFFGEGSRLTVL.

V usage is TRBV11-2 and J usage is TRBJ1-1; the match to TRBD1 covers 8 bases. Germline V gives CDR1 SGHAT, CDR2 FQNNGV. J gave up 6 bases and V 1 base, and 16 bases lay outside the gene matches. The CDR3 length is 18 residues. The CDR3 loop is CASSLGSRDRPPRPEAFF. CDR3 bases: TGTGCCAGCAGCTTAGGCAGCCGGGACAGGCCTCCCAGGCCTGAAGCTTTCTTT.

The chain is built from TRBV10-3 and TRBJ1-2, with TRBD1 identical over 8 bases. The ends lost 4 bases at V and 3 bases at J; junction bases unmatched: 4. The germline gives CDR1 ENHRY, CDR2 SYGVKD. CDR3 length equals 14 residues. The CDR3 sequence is CAISGQGKYYGYTF. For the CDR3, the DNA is TGTGCCATCAGTGGACAGGGGAAGTACTATGGCTACACCTTC.

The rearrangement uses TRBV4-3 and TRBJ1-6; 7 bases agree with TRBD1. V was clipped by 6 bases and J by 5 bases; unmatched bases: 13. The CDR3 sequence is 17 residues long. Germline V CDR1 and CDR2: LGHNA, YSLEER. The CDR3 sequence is CASREQGPLLNNSPLHF. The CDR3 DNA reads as TGCGCCAGCAGGGAACAGGGGCCTCTACTAAATAATTCACCCCTCCACTTT.

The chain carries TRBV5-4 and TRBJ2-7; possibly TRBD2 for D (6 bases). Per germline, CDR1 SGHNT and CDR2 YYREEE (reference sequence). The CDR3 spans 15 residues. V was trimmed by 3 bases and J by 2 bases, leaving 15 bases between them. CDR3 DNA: TGTGCCAGCAGCTCTGGGCAGGGACTCCCCTACGAGCAGTACTTC. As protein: CASSSGQGLPYEQYF.

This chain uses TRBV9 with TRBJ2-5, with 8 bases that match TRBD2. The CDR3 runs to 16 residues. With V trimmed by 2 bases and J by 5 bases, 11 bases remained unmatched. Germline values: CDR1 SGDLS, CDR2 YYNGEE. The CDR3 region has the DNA TGTGCCAGCAGCGTGGGGACGACGGGCGGGAGGGAGACCCAGTACTTC. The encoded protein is CASSVGTTGGRETQYF.

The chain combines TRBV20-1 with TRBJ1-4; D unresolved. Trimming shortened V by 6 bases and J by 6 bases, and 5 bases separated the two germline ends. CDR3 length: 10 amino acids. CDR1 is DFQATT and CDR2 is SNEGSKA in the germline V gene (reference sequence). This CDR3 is CSAGDEKLFF. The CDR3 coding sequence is TGCAGTGCCGGGGATGAAAAACTGTTTTTT.

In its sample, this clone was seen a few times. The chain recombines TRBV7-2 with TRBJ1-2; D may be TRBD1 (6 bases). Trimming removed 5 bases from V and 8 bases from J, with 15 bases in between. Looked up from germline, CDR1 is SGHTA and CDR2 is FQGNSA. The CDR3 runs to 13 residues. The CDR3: CASSPQDSGGYTF. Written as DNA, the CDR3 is TGTGCCAGCAGCCCCCAGGACAGTGGGGGCTACACCTTC.

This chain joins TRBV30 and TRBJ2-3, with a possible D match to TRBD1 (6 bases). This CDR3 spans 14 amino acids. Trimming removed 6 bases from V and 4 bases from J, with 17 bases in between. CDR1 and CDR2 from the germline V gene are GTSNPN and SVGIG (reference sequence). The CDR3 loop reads CACYQKQGPDTQYF. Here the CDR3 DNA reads TGTGCCTGTTACCAAAAGCAGGGGCCAGATACGCAGTATTTT.

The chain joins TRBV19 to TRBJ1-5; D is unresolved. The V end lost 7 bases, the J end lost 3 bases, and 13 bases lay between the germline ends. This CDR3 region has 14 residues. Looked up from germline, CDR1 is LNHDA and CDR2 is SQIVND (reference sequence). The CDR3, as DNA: TGTGCCAGTAAGATCAGGTCCGACAATCAGCCCCAGCATTTT. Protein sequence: CASKIRSDNQPQHF.

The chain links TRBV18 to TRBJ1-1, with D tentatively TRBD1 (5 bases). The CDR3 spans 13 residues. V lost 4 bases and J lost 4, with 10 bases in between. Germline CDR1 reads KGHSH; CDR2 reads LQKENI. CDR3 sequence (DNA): TGTGCCAGCTCACAGGGGATTCGCACTGAAGCTTTCTTT. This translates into CASSQGIRTEAFF. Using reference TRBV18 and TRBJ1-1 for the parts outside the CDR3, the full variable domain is NAGVMQNPRHLVRRRGQEARLRCSPMKGHSHVYWYRQLPEEGLKFMVYLQKENIIDESGMPKERFSAEFPKEGPSILRIQQVVRGDSAAYFCASSQGIRTEAFFGQGTRLTVV.

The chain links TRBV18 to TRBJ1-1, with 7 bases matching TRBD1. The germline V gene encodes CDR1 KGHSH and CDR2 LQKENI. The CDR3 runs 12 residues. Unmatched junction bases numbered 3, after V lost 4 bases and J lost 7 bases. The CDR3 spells CASSLRQGEAFF. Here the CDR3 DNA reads TGTGCCAGCTCACTCCGACAGGGTGAAGCTTTCTTT.

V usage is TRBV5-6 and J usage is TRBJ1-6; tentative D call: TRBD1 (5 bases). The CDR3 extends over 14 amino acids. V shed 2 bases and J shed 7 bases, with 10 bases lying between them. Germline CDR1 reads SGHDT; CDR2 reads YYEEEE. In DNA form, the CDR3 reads TGTGCCAGCAGCTTAGGGGCAGTGAATTCACCCCTCCACTTT. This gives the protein CASSLGAVNSPLHF.

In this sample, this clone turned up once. The CDR3 loop is CASSFARGPTYEQYF. The CDR3 coding sequence is TGTGCCAGCAGCTTCGCCAGGGGGCCTACCTACGAGCAGTACTTC. The chain has TRBV5-5 and TRBJ2-7; 8 bases map to TRBD1. V lost 2 bases to trimming and J lost 2 bases; unmatched junction nucleotides: 6. Germline loops: CDR1 SGHKS, CDR2 YYEKEE (reference sequence). This CDR3 region has 15 residues.

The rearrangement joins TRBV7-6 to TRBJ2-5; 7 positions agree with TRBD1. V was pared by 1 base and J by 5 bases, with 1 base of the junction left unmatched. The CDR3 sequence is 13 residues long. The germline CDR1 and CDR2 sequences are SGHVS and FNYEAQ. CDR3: CASSLGRGETQYF. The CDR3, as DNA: TGTGCCAGCAGCTTAGGCAGGGGGGAGACCCAGTACTTC. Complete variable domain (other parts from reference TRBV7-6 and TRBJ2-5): GAGVSQSPRYKVTKRGQDVALRCDPISGHVSLYWYRQALGQGPEFLTYFNYEAQQDKSGLPNDRFSAERPEGSISTLTIQRTEQRDSAMYRCASSLGRGETQYFGPGTRLLVL.

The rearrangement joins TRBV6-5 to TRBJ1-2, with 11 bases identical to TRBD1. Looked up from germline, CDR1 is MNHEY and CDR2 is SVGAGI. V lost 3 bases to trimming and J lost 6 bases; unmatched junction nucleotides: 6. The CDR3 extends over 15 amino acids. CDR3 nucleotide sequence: TGTGCCAGCAGTTATCCCGGACAGGGGGCGGATGGCTACACCTTC. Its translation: CASSYPGQGADGYTF.

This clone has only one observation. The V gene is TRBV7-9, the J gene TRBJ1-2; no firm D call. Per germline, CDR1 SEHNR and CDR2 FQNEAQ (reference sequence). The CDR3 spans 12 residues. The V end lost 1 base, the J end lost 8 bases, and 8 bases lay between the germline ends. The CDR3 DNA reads TGTGCCAGCAGCTTAGAGGTGGGCGGCTACACCTTC. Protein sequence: CASSLEVGGYTF.

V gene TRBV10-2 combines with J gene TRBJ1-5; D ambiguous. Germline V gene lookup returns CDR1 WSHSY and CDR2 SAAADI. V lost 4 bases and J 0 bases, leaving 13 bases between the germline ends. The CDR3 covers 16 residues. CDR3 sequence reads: CASSVGRPNSNQPQHF. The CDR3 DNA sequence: TGCGCCAGCAGTGTCGGCAGGCCGAATAGCAATCAGCCCCAGCATTTT.

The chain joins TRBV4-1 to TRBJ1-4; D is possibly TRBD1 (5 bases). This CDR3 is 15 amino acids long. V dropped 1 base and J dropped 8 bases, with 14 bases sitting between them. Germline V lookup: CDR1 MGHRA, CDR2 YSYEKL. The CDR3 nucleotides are TGCGCCAGCAGCCAAGTAGGCAGGGCAGGCGAAAAACTGTTTTTT. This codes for CASSQVGRAGEKLFF.